The 10 T cell receptor beta chains reported below all come from one sample, sequenced in a study of OX40 agonist ivuxolimab in advanced cancers. Profiled with immunoSEQ multiplex PCR; TCRdb holds only in-frame clones, not every one. In the table there are tens of thousands of clones, roughly 88% of which are singletons. The source material was CD4+ or CD8+ T cells sorted from blood, sampled in a trial of the OX40 agonist ivuxolimab. These receptors came from an adult with an advanced solid tumor such as melanoma, head and neck, liver or kidney cancer.

The chain joins TRBV11-2 to TRBJ1-1; a possible D gene is TRBD1 (5 bases). Germline assignment: CDR1 SGHAT and CDR2 FQNNGV. V was cut by 3 bases and J by 11 bases, with 16 bases left in between. The CDR3 length is 13 residues. The CDR3 DNA follows: TGTGCCAGCAGCTTCGACCGGACATACGGGGCTTTCTTT. This encodes CASSFDRTYGAFF.

This clone turned up a few times. The rearrangement uses TRBV7-2 and TRBJ2-3; D gene unclear. V was cut by 5 bases and J by 6 bases, with 15 bases left in between. Germline lookup yields CDR1 SGHTA and CDR2 FQGNSA. The length of the CDR3 is 14 residues. DNA for the CDR3: TGTGCCAGCAGCGCCACCAGTCATGGTGATACGCAGTATTTT. It yields the protein CASSATSHGDTQYF.

The CDR3 spells CASSLGLAVNNEQFF. CDR3 nucleotides: TGTGCCAGCTCACTAGGGCTAGCGGTTAACAATGAGCAGTTCTTC. This chain connects TRBV18 to TRBJ2-1; 7 nucleotides align to TRBD2. CDR3 size: 15 residues. Germline V gene lookup returns CDR1 KGHSH and CDR2 LQKENI. The J segment lost 5 bases and the V segment lost 4 bases, leaving 8 bases of the junction unmatched.

This chain connects TRBV5-6 to TRBJ2-1; the D gene is possibly TRBD2 (6 bases). V lost 0 bases and J 6 bases, leaving 16 bases between the germline ends. This CDR3 has 16 amino acids. Germline V gene lookup returns CDR1 SGHDT and CDR2 YYEEEE. The CDR3 nucleotides read TGTGCCAGCAGCTTGGTTGCCGGGAGCGTCTCCAATGAGCAGTTCTTC. Translation gives CASSLVAGSVSNEQFF.

This chain connects TRBV7-8 to TRBJ2-7, with TRBD2 matching over 7 bases. Germline V CDR1 and CDR2: SGHVS, FQNEAQ. V dropped 3 bases and J dropped 7; count of bases not matched to a gene: 15. The CDR3 consists of 16 residues. CDR3 nucleotides: TGTGCCAGCAGCTTGGCGAGGGAGGGCCTAGCCGGTGAGCAGTACTTC. Protein sequence: CASSLAREGLAGEQYF.

This sequence joins TRBV27 and TRBJ2-2, with D tentatively TRBD1 (6 bases). V was pared by 4 bases and J by 1 base, with 10 bases between. Germline values: CDR1 MNHEY, CDR2 SMNVEV (reference sequence). The CDR3 is 15 amino acids. CDR3 bases: TGTGCCAGCAGTTGGGGGACACGGAACACCGGGGAGCTGTTTTTT. It codes for CASSWGTRNTGELFF.

This chain connects TRBV11-3 to TRBJ2-1, with a weak D call TRBD2 (5 bases). This CDR3 is 11 amino acids long. The germline gives CDR1 SGHNT, CDR2 YENEEA. Trimming left V 5 bases short and J 9 bases short, with 8 bases between. The CDR3 spells CASSKRGEQFF. In nucleotides, the CDR3 is TGTGCCAGCAGCAAACGGGGTGAGCAGTTCTTC.

The CDR3 loop is CASSLGTSGTTDTQYF. For the CDR3, the DNA is TGTGCCAGCAGCTTGGGAACTAGCGGAACCACAGATACGCAGTATTTT. This sequence joins TRBV5-8 and TRBJ2-3; TRBD2 aligns across 8 bases. Germline V gene lookup returns CDR1 SGHTS and CDR2 YDEGEE. The CDR3 is made up of 16 amino acids. The V and J ends lost 0 bases and 2 bases, in that order; junction bases with no gene match: 5.

This clone was detected only a few times. The gene calls are TRBV5-4 and TRBJ2-1, with a weak D call TRBD1 (7 bases). The V end lost 2 bases, the J end lost 13 bases, and 10 bases lay between the germline ends. Germline V CDR1 and CDR2: SGHNT, YYREEE (reference sequence). This CDR3 has 11 residues. This CDR3 is CASSFQGGQFF. In nucleotides, the CDR3 is TGTGCCAGCAGCTTTCAGGGGGGACAGTTCTTC.

This clone occurred once. The genes are TRBV7-7 and TRBJ2-5; D is uncertain. Trimming removed 5 bases at V and 7 bases at J, with 11 bases between. CDR1 is SSHAT, CDR2 FNYEAQ, per germline (reference sequence). The CDR3 is made up of 12 amino acids. The CDR3 region has the DNA TGTGCCAGCAGCCGAGAGCTGGGGACCCAGTACTTC. Protein: CASSRELGTQYF.